These 10 T cell receptor beta chains were all obtained from the same sample, sequenced in a study of T-cell reconstitution after alpha-beta-depleted transplantation in children. Using unique molecular identifiers, the investigators prepared the TCRbeta library. TCRdb re-called the PCR reads with MiXCR, one entry per CDR3 protein. In the table there are about 580,000 distinct CDR3 sequences, roughly 24% of which are singletons. Sample: PBMCs, mostly from graft donor cells, taken 360 days after TCRalphabeta/CD19-depleted stem cell transplant. The receptors originated from a boy younger than two who had a stem cell transplant for acute myeloid leukemia, so the T cells may come from the graft donor.

A single count supports this clonotype. The V and J genes are TRBV27 and TRBJ1-2; 12 nucleotides line up with TRBD1. Germline CDR1 MNHEY, CDR2 SMNVEV (reference sequence). V was clipped by 7 bases and J by 6 bases; unmatched bases: 6. The CDR3 spans 14 residues. As DNA, the CDR3 is TGTGCCAGCATGAGGGACAGGGGGCGAGATGGCTACACCTTC. Translated, it gives CASMRDRGRDGYTF.

Many counts were recorded for this clonotype. The rearrangement links TRBV12-3 or TRBV12-4 to TRBJ2-5, with 8 nucleotides matching TRBD1. The length of the CDR3 is 14 residues. J gave up 3 bases and V 5 bases, and 5 bases lay outside the gene matches. CDR3 sequence: CASSPGQVEETQYF. In DNA form, the CDR3 reads TGTGCCAGCAGTCCGGGACAGGTAGAAGAGACCCAGTACTTC.

This clonotype was seen once. The J gene is TRBJ2-2, the V gene TRBV7-6; TRBD2 is a possible D gene (6 bases). The germline CDR1 and CDR2 sequences are SGHVS and FNYEAQ. This CDR3 spans 16 amino acids. The V gene lost 1 base and the J gene lost 2 bases, with 11 bases spanning the gap. The CDR3 reads CASSLVSGGNTGELFF. The CDR3 bases are TGTGCCAGCAGCTTAGTATCCGGGGGTAACACCGGGGAGCTGTTTTTT. The full variable domain, rest sourced from reference TRBV7-6 and TRBJ2-2, is GAGVSQSPRYKVTKRGQDVALRCDPISGHVSLYWYRQALGQGPEFLTYFNYEAQQDKSGLPNDRFSAERPEGSISTLTIQRTEQRDSAMYRCASSLVSGGNTGELFFGEGSRLTVL.

The gene calls are TRBV12-3 or TRBV12-4 and TRBJ2-1; 7 bases line up with TRBD2. The CDR3 runs to 15 residues. V shed 7 bases and J 7 bases; nucleotides not matched to a gene: 13. The CDR3 is CASTEKAGRRNEQFF. The CDR3 DNA reads TGTGCCAGCACCGAGAAAGCGGGGAGGCGGAATGAGCAGTTCTTC.

The chain recombines TRBV6-2 or TRBV6-3 with TRBJ2-3, with D perhaps TRBD2 (6 bases). With 2 bases removed from V and 11 bases from J, the gap between germline ends came to 17 bases. The CDR3 is made up of 14 amino acids. Germline V CDR1 and CDR2: MNHEY, SVGEGT. This CDR3 is CASSYSERVAGQYF. The CDR3 DNA is TGTGCCAGCAGTTACAGCGAGCGGGTCGCGGGGCAGTATTTT.

This clonotype has at least ten counts. This CDR3 reads CASSSVTELPTETQYF. CDR3 nucleotide sequence: TGTGCCAGCAGTAGTGTAACGGAGCTCCCCACGGAGACCCAGTACTTC. The chain carries TRBV12-3 or TRBV12-4 and TRBJ2-5; D ambiguous. This CDR3 has 16 amino acids. The V gene lost 5 bases and the J gene lost 5 bases, with 21 bases spanning the gap.

There are many counts of this clonotype. The chain uses TRBV20-1 and TRBJ2-7, with 7 nucleotides matching TRBD1. After removal of 2 bases from V and 0 bases from J, the junction contained 1 base not matched to a gene. The CDR3 totals 13 residues. From germline, CDR1 is DFQATT and CDR2 SNEGSKA (reference sequence). In nucleotides, the CDR3 is TGCAGTGCTAGACGGGACAGCTCCTACGAGCAGTACGTC. This encodes CSARRDSSYEQYV.

The J gene is TRBJ2-7, the V gene TRBV20-1, with D perhaps matching TRBD1 (6 bases). From germline, CDR1 is DFQATT and CDR2 SNEGSKA (reference sequence). V was pared by 3 bases and J by 2 bases, with 14 bases between. There are 14 residues in the CDR3. Here the CDR3 reads CSARDRQVPYEQYF. CDR3 nucleotide sequence: TGCAGTGCTAGGGACCGACAGGTTCCCTACGAGCAGTACTTC.

This chain connects TRBV6-5 to TRBJ1-2; D call uncertain. Germline CDR1 and CDR2: MNHEY and SVGAGI. The V end lost 2 bases, the J end lost 7 bases, and 11 bases lay between the germline ends. CDR3 length equals 13 residues. In nucleotides, the CDR3 is TGTGCCAGCAGTTACGGTTCCATCGGTGGCTACACCTTC. Residues: CASSYGSIGGYTF.

This clonotype has more than one count but fewer than ten. The CDR3 DNA is TGCAGTGTAACTAGGGGTTCTGGAAACACCATATATTTT. Translating it yields CSVTRGSGNTIYF. The chain employs TRBV20-1 and TRBJ1-3; perhaps TRBD1 as D (5 bases). The CDR3 is 13 residues long. Deletions cut 7 bases from V and 1 base from J, with 11 bases between. In germline, CDR1 is DFQATT, CDR2 SNEGSKA (reference sequence).